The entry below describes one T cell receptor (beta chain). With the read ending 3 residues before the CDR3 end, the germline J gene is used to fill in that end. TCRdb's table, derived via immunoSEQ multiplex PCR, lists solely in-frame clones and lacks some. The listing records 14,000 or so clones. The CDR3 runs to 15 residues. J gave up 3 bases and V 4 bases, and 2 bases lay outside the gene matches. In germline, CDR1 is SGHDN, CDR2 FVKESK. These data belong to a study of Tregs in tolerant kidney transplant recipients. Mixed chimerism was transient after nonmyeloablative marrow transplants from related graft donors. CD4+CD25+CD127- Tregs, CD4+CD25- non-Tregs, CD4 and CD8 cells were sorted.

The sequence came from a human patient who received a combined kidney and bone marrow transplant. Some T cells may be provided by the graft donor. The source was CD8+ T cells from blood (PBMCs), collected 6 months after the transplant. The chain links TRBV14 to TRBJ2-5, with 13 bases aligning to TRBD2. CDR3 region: CASSPGLAGEETQYF. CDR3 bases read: TGTGCCAGCAGCCCCGGACTAGCGGGAGAAGAGACC.